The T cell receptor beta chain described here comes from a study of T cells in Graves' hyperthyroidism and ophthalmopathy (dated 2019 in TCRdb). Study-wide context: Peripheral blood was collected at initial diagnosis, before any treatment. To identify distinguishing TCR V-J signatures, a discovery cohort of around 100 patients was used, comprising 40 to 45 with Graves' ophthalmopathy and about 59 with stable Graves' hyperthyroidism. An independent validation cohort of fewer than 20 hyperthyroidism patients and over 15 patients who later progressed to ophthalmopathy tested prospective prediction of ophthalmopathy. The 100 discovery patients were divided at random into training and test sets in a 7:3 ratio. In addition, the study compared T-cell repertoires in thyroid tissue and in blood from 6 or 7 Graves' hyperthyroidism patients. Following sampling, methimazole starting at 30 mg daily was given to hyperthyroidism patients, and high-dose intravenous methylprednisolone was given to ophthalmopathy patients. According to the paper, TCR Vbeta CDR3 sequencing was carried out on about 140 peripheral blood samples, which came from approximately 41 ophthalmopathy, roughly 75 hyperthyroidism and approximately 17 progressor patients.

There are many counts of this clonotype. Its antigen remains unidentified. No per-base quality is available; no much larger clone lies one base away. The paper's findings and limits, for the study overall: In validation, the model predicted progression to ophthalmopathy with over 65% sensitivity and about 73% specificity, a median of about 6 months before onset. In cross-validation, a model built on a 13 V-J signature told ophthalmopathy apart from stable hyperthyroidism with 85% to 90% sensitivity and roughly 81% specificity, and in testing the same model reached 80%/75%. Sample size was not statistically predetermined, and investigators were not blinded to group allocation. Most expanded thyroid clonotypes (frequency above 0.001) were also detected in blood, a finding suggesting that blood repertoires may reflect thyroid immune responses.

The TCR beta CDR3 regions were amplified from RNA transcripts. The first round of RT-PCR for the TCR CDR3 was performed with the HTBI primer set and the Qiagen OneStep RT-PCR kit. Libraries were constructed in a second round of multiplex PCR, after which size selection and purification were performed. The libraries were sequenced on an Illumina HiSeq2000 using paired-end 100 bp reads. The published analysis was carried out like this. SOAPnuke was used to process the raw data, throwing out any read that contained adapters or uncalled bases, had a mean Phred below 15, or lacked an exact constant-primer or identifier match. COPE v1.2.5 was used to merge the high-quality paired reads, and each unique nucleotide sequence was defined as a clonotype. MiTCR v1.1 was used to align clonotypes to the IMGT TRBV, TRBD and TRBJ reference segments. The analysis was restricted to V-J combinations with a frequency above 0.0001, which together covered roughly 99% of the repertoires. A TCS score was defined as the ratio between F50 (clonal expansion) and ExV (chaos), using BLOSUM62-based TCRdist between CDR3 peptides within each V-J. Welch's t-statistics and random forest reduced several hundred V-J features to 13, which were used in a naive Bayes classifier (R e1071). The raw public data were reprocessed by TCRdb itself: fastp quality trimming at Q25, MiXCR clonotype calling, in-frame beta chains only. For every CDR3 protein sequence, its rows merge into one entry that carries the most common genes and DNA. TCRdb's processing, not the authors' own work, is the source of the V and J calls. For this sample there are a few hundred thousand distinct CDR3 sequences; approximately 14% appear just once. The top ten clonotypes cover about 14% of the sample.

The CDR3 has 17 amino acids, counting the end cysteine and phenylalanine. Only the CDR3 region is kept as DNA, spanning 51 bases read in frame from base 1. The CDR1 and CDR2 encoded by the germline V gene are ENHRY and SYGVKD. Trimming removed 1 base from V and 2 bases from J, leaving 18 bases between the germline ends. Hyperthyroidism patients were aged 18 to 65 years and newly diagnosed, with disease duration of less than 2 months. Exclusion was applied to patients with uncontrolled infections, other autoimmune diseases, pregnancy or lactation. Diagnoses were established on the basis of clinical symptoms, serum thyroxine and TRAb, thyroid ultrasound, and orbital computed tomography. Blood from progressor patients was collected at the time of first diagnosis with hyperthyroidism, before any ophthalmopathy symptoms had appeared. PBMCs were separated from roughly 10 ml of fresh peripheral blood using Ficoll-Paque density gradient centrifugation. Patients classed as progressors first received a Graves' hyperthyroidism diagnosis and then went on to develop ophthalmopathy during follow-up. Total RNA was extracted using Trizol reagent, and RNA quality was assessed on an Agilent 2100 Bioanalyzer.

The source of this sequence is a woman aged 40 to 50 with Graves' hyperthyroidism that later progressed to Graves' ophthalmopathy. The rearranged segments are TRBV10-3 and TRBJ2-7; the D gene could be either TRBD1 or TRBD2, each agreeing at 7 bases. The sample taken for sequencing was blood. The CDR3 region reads CAISEWTRGQVPYEQYF. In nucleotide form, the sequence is TGTGCCATCAGTGAGTGGACTAGAGGACAGGTTCCCTACGAGCAGTACTTC.